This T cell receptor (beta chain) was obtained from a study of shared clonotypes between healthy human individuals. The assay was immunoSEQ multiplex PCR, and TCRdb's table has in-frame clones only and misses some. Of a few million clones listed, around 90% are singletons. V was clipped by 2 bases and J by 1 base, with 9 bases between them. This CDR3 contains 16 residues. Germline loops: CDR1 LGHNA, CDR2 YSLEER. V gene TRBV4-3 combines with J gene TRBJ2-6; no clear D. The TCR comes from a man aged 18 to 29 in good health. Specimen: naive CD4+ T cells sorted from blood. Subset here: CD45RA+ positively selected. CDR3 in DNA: TGCGCCAGCAGCCAATACGGCGGTTCTGGGGCCAACGTCCTGACTTTC. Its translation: CASSQYGGSGANVLTF.